A selection of T cell receptor beta chains follows, all from one sample in a study of cytomegalovirus exposure and HLA in healthy donors. Using immunoSEQ multiplex PCR, the repertoire was profiled, and TCRdb retains in-frame clones only, with some absent. The table has fewer than 200,000 clones, around 82% seen once. Sequenced: PBMCs. These receptors all stem from a middle-aged man in good health and CMV-seronegative. CDR3s include the opening cysteine and the closing phenylalanine or tryptophan. A D gene is named only where the DNA matches it firmly. Expanded clones get a size class; other rows say once, few or many, or leave the size out.

clone_size: -; v_call: TRBV18; d_call: TRBD1; j_call: TRBJ1-3; cdr3_nt: TGTGCCAGCTCACTAGGACAGGGCGGAAGAAACACCATATATTTT; cdr3_aa: CASSLGQGGRNTIYF
clone_size: -; v_call: TRBV19; d_call: TRBD1; j_call: TRBJ2-7; cdr3_nt: TGTGCCAGTAGTTTTTTGCAGGGGGCGAGAGAGCAGTACTTC; cdr3_aa: CASSFLQGAREQYF
clone_size: -; v_call: TRBV5-6; d_call: TRBD2; j_call: TRBJ2-2; cdr3_nt: TGTGCCAGCAGCCGGACTAGCGGGGGTCGAACCGGGGAGCTGTTTTTT; cdr3_aa: CASSRTSGGRTGELFF
clone_size: -; v_call: TRBV19; d_call: TRBD1; j_call: TRBJ2-3; cdr3_nt: TGTGCCAGTAGCCGGGACAGGGATACGCAGTATTTT; cdr3_aa: CASSRDRDTQYF
clone_size: -; v_call: TRBV19; d_call: TRBD1; j_call: TRBJ1-1; cdr3_nt: TGTGCCAGTAGCATGACAGGGGTCGAAGCTTTCTTT; cdr3_aa: CASSMTGVEAFF
clone_size: -; v_call: TRBV5-1; d_call: TRBD2; j_call: TRBJ2-3; cdr3_nt: TGCGCCAGCAGCGCGGGGGGGTCCACAGATACGCAGTATTTT; cdr3_aa: CASSAGGSTDTQYF
clone_size: -; v_call: TRBV19; d_call: -; j_call: TRBJ1-5; cdr3_nt: TGTGCCAGTAGTGTGACAGATAACTACAATCAGCCCCAGCATTTT; cdr3_aa: CASSVTDNYNQPQHF
clone_size: once; v_call: TRBV5-6; d_call: TRBD1; j_call: TRBJ1-1; cdr3_nt: TGTGCCAGCAGCTGGGGACAGGCGTGGAACACTGAAGCTTTCTTT; cdr3_aa: CASSWGQAWNTEAFF
clone_size: once; v_call: TRBV11-3; d_call: TRBD1; j_call: TRBJ2-7; cdr3_nt: TGTGCCAGCAGCTTAGAAGGGACAGGGCGTCGGGAGCAGTACTTC; cdr3_aa: CASSLEGTGRREQYF
clone_size: -; v_call: TRBV5-1; d_call: -; j_call: TRBJ1-6; cdr3_nt: TGCGCCAGCTCTGAGCTTGGGGGGGCGAATTCACCCCTCCACTTT; cdr3_aa: CASSELGGANSPLHF
clone_size: -; v_call: TRBV4-3; d_call: TRBD2; j_call: TRBJ2-1; cdr3_nt: TGCGCCAGCAGCCAAGATTGGTCTCGGCGGGAGAGCTCCTACAATGAGCAGTTCTTC; cdr3_aa: CASSQDWSRRESSYNEQFF
clone_size: few; v_call: TRBV5-4; d_call: TRBD2; j_call: TRBJ2-1; cdr3_nt: TGTGCCAGCAGCGGAATAGCGGGAGTGCAGCGTGGTGAGCAGTTCTTC; cdr3_aa: CASSGIAGVQRGEQFF
clone_size: once; v_call: TRBV12-5; d_call: -; j_call: TRBJ2-3; cdr3_nt: TGTGCTAGTGACTCGTGGGGGGGCTCGACAGATACGCAGTATTTT; cdr3_aa: CASDSWGGSTDTQYF
clone_size: -; v_call: TRBV19; d_call: TRBD1; j_call: TRBJ2-7; cdr3_nt: TGTGCCAGTAATGGACAGGGAGATGGCGAGCAGTACTTC; cdr3_aa: CASNGQGDGEQYF
clone_size: -; v_call: TRBV6-5; d_call: TRBD2; j_call: TRBJ2-3; cdr3_nt: TGTGCCAGCAGTTACTCGGGGGCGGGAGGGCCAGATACGCAGTATTTT; cdr3_aa: CASSYSGAGGPDTQYF
clone_size: -; v_call: TRBV9; d_call: TRBD2; j_call: TRBJ2-5; cdr3_nt: TGTGCCAGCAGCGGGCTAGCGGGGGATCCGGGAACCCAGTACTTC; cdr3_aa: CASSGLAGDPGTQYF
clone_size: -; v_call: TRBV19; d_call: -; j_call: TRBJ1-1; cdr3_nt: TGTGCCAGTAGTATAACGGCCGAGGATATGGACACTGAAGCTTTCTTT; cdr3_aa: CASSITAEDMDTEAFF
clone_size: -; v_call: TRBV18; d_call: TRBD1; j_call: TRBJ2-3; cdr3_nt: TGTGCCAGCTCACCGATAGACAGGGACCTCACAGATACGCAGTATTTT; cdr3_aa: CASSPIDRDLTDTQYF
clone_size: -; v_call: TRBV4-2; d_call: -; j_call: TRBJ1-2; cdr3_nt: TGTGCCAGCAGCCAAGATGGGGAGGGGACGAACTATGGCTACACCTTC; cdr3_aa: CASSQDGEGTNYGYTF
clone_size: -; v_call: TRBV30; d_call: -; j_call: TRBJ2-3; cdr3_nt: TGTGCCTGGAGTTCACTGGGGCCAGATACGCAGTATTTT; cdr3_aa: CAWSSLGPDTQYF
clone_size: -; v_call: TRBV25-1; d_call: TRBD2; j_call: TRBJ2-3; cdr3_nt: TGTGCCAGCAGGTTAGCGGGATCGGATACGCAGTATTTT; cdr3_aa: CASRLAGSDTQYF
clone_size: few; v_call: TRBV30; d_call: -; j_call: TRBJ1-6; cdr3_nt: TGTGCCTGGAGAGGGGGGGGGAACTCACCCCTCCACTTT; cdr3_aa: CAWRGGGNSPLHF
clone_size: -; v_call: TRBV5-6; d_call: -; j_call: TRBJ1-1; cdr3_nt: TGTGCCAGCAGCTTGGAGAGGGGGTTGAGCACTGAAGCTTTCTTT; cdr3_aa: CASSLERGLSTEAFF
clone_size: -; v_call: TRBV5-6; d_call: TRBD1; j_call: TRBJ1-2; cdr3_nt: TGTGCCAGCAGCCCCGGACAGGGGGCCTACTATGGCTACACCTTC; cdr3_aa: CASSPGQGAYYGYTF
clone_size: few; v_call: TRBV6-5; d_call: -; j_call: TRBJ1-2; cdr3_nt: TGTGCCAGCAGTTCTATCGCGGGCTATGGCTACACCTTC; cdr3_aa: CASSSIAGYGYTF
clone_size: -; v_call: TRBV7-9; d_call: TRBD1; j_call: TRBJ1-4; cdr3_nt: TGTGCCAGCAGCCAAGGACAGGGGGCGCAGGACGAAAAACTGTTTTTT; cdr3_aa: CASSQGQGAQDEKLFF
clone_size: -; v_call: TRBV5-6; d_call: -; j_call: TRBJ2-1; cdr3_nt: TGTGCCAGCAGCTTTACAGGGAATGAGCAGTTCTTC; cdr3_aa: CASSFTGNEQFF
clone_size: -; v_call: TRBV5-1; d_call: -; j_call: TRBJ2-7; cdr3_nt: TGCGCCAGCAGCTGGGATGGTACTGGGGGCAAGCGCGAGCAGTACTTC; cdr3_aa: CASSWDGTGGKREQYF
clone_size: -; v_call: TRBV29-1; d_call: -; j_call: TRBJ2-2; cdr3_nt: TGCAGCGTTGAAGAAGACACAGGGAGGGACACCGGGGAGCTGTTTTTT; cdr3_aa: CSVEEDTGRDTGELFF
clone_size: few; v_call: TRBV7-3; d_call: TRBD2; j_call: TRBJ2-5; cdr3_nt: TGTGCCAGCAGCCCCGGGGCGGGAGGGCCAATGGAGACCCAGTACTTC; cdr3_aa: CASSPGAGGPMETQYF
clone_size: -; v_call: TRBV5-8; d_call: -; j_call: TRBJ2-3; cdr3_nt: TGTGCCAGCAGCTCAACTTGGGATACGCAGTATTTT; cdr3_aa: CASSSTWDTQYF
clone_size: -; v_call: TRBV10-3; d_call: -; j_call: TRBJ1-2; cdr3_nt: TGTGCCATCAGTTTACAGGGTAACTATGGCTACACCTTC; cdr3_aa: CAISLQGNYGYTF
clone_size: -; v_call: TRBV28; d_call: -; j_call: TRBJ2-7; cdr3_nt: TGTGCCAGCAGCTCCCTCGGGCTAGCGACATACTACGAGCAGTACTTC; cdr3_aa: CASSSLGLATYYEQYF
clone_size: once; v_call: TRBV4-1; d_call: TRBD1; j_call: TRBJ2-7; cdr3_nt: TGCGCCAGCAGCCCCTCGGGACAGGGATTGAAGCAGTACTTC; cdr3_aa: CASSPSGQGLKQYF
clone_size: -; v_call: TRBV5-5; d_call: -; j_call: TRBJ1-3; cdr3_nt: TGTGCCAGTAACAGGGTTCTGGGAAACACCATATATTTT; cdr3_aa: CASNRVLGNTIYF
clone_size: -; v_call: TRBV9; d_call: -; j_call: TRBJ2-7; cdr3_nt: TGTGCCAGCAGCGTATTCGAGGTTCCCTACGAGCAGTACTTC; cdr3_aa: CASSVFEVPYEQYF
clone_size: -; v_call: TRBV5-1; d_call: TRBD1; j_call: TRBJ1-1; cdr3_nt: TGCGCCAGCAGCCGAAACGGACAGGGCGGGACTGAAGCTTTCTTT; cdr3_aa: CASSRNGQGGTEAFF
clone_size: -; v_call: TRBV7-2; d_call: -; j_call: TRBJ2-7; cdr3_nt: TGTGCCAGCGGTTGGCTAGGCGCGTCCGAGCAGTACTTC; cdr3_aa: CASGWLGASEQYF
clone_size: -; v_call: TRBV27; d_call: -; j_call: TRBJ1-1; cdr3_nt: TGTGCCAGCAGTTTATTAGGCAGGGGAGGGTATGAAGCTTTCTTT; cdr3_aa: CASSLLGRGGYEAFF
clone_size: -; v_call: TRBV6-1; d_call: -; j_call: TRBJ1-2; cdr3_nt: TGTGCCAGCAGCCTATTCCCCGAGGGAAATGTGGGCTACACCTTC; cdr3_aa: CASSLFPEGNVGYTF
clone_size: -; v_call: TRBV11-1; d_call: -; j_call: TRBJ1-6; cdr3_nt: TGTGCCAGCAGCCAAGACAGGACGCGTCACTATAATTCACCCCTCCACTTT; cdr3_aa: CASSQDRTRHYNSPLHF
clone_size: few; v_call: TRBV7-9; d_call: -; j_call: TRBJ2-2; cdr3_nt: TGTGCCAGCAGCTTACAGGGGCCGAACACCGGGGAGCTGTTTTTT; cdr3_aa: CASSLQGPNTGELFF
clone_size: -; v_call: TRBV2; d_call: TRBD1; j_call: TRBJ2-7; cdr3_nt: TGTGCCAGCAGCGGACAGGGGTTCCCAATGATCGCCTACGAGCAGTACTTC; cdr3_aa: CASSGQGFPMIAYEQYF
clone_size: -; v_call: TRBV25-1; d_call: -; j_call: TRBJ2-5; cdr3_nt: TGTGCCAGCAGTGAAGCGCCGCAAGAGACCCAGTACTTC; cdr3_aa: CASSEAPQETQYF
clone_size: -; v_call: TRBV30; d_call: -; j_call: TRBJ1-2; cdr3_nt: TGTGCCTGGAGTGTACCGGAGGTTGGGTATGGCTACACCTTC; cdr3_aa: CAWSVPEVGYGYTF